The source of this T cell receptor beta chain is a study of blood T cell repertoires in COVID-19 (dated by TCRdb to about 2020). Background for the entire study: Samples covering the acute and convalescent phases of COVID-19 were provided by collaborators in the United States, Italy and Spain. The repertoires were released in a freely available public database intended as a resource for research on the immune response to SARS-CoV-2. The material from the prospective study consisted of cDNA or gDNA derived from T cells, B-cell-depleted T cells, or PBMCs. Subjects who had been exposed to COVID-19, were actively infected with it, or had recovered from it provided the deeply sampled blood TCRbeta repertoires that made up the dataset. Samples came from the ongoing ImmuneRACE study (first 160 participants) plus 1,254 subjects from 6 global collaborators. HLA class I and class II types, where available, came from metadata supplied by the sample provider rather than from assay-based typing. The sample metadata nearly always contained a de-identified subject ID, COVID-19 status, age in years and sex. Overall results and qualifications from the work: How much clinical and demographic metadata was included differed by source and by participant, and the metadata was provided uncurated.

About this clone: The antigen it binds to is not known. Base qualities are not recorded, but no much larger clone differs from it by a single base.

After removal of 0 bases from V and 2 bases from J, the junction retains 2 bases not matched to a gene. The CDR3 sequence holds 14 residues, the cysteine and phenylalanine included. The DNA shown is the 42-base CDR3, in frame from base 1. The germline V gene (reference sequence) yields GTSNPN for CDR1 and SVGIG for CDR2. The immunoSEQ Assay, a bias-controlled multiplex PCR, was used to amplify TCRbeta CDR3 regions from genomic DNA. The original pipeline was this. Within the assay, amplification of reference gene primers was used to estimate how many nucleated cells each sample contained. To quantify the absolute abundance of each unique TCRbeta CDR3 rearrangement, sequence reads were collapsed and filtered. For each sample, productive Simpson clonality was calculated as the square root of Simpson's diversity index over productive rearrangements. The table was pulled from immuneACCESS by TCRdb, which kept in-frame rearrangements only. Such tables lose some clones; where checked, under half of the loss comes from unresolved V genes, and the rest has no known cause. V, J and clone size reflect that table, while D and trimming were determined from the DNA. A total of about 180,000 clones appear in this sample, about 80% of them only once. The ten largest clones capture 13% to 15% of the sample.

Participants in the prospective study were aged about 18 to 100 years, lived in 24 United States geographic areas, and enrolled through a virtual design. To assign participants to cohorts, the prospective study relied on clinical history that participants themselves reported in a screening survey and a study questionnaire. Exposed participants had been in contact, within 2 weeks of entering the study, with a person who had a PCR-confirmed or clinician-diagnosed case of COVID-19. In the prospective study, mobile phlebotomists collected whole blood, serum and a nasopharyngeal or oropharyngeal swab from each participant. Additional blood draws and questionnaires over a 2-month period could optionally be provided by prospective study participants. Blood samples from the prospective study were shipped frozen or at room temperature prior to DNA extraction.

The source material was PBMCs or T cells enriched from blood (not recorded which). The chain is made from TRBV30 and TRBJ1-2, and 8 junction bases match TRBD1. This TCR came from a man aged 60 to 69 who had been exposed to COVID-19. The CDR3 sequence is CAWSVDRGNYGYTF. The nucleotide sequence is TGTGCCTGGAGTGTAGACAGGGGAAACTATGGCTACACCTTC.